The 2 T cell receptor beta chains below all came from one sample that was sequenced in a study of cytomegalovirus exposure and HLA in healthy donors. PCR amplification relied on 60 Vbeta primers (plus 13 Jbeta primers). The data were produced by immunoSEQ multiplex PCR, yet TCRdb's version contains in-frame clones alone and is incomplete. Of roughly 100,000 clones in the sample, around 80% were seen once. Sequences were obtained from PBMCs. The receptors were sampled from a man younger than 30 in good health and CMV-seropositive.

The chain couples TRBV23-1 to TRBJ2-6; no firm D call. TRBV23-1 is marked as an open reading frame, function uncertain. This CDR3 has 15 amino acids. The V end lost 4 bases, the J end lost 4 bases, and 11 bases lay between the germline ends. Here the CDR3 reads CASSPTLRGANVLTF. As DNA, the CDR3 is TGCGCCAGCAGTCCCACCCTTAGAGGGGCCAACGTCCTGACTTTC.

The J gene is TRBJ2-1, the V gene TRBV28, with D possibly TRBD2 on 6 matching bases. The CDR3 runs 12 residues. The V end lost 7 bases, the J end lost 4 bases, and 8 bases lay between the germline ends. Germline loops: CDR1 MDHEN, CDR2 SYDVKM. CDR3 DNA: TGTGCCAGCAAGGAGGGATACAATGAGCAGTTCTTC. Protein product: CASKEGYNEQFF.